Listed here are 31 T cell receptor beta chains from one sample, sequenced in a study of blood T cell repertoires in COVID-19. Assay used: immunoSEQ multiplex PCR; TCRdb lists only in-frame clones, some missing. The sample lists 200,000 to 250,000 clones, around 80% seen once, with around 18% in the top ten. The sequencing sample was made of peripheral blood. The receptor set was obtained from a woman older than 75 with active or convalescent COVID-19.

There are a few counts of this clone. The gene calls are TRBV5-1 and TRBJ2-7, with 8 bases that match TRBD1. The CDR3 totals 16 residues. Looked up from germline, CDR1 is SGHRS and CDR2 is YFSETQ. The ends lost 2 bases at V and 6 bases at J; junction bases unmatched: 13. The CDR3 spells CASSFYGTGLFREQYF. The CDR3 nucleotides read TGCGCCAGCAGCTTCTACGGGACAGGACTTTTCCGCGAGCAGTACTTC.

V gene TRBV15 combines with J gene TRBJ2-6; 10 nucleotides match TRBD2. Trimming took 0 bases from V and 2 from J; bases not matched to a gene: 7. The CDR3 loop spans 19 amino acids. The germline V gene encodes CDR1 LNHNV and CDR2 YYDKDF (reference sequence). Here the CDR3 reads CATSRDGSGRVAGANVLTF. CDR3 DNA: TGTGCCACCAGCAGAGACGGGAGCGGGAGGGTCGCTGGGGCCAACGTCCTGACTTTC.

The chain carries TRBV5-6 and TRBJ2-3, with 12 bases fitting TRBD2. CDR1 is SGHDT and CDR2 is YYEEEE in the germline V gene. This CDR3 region has 17 residues. The junction had 9 bases not matched to a gene; V was cut back by 3 bases and J by 4 bases. CDR3 residues: CASSSLAGGADADTQYF. The CDR3 coding sequence is TGTGCCAGCAGCTCTCTAGCGGGAGGGGCCGACGCAGATACGCAGTATTTT. The whole variable domain, remainder taken from reference TRBV5-6 and TRBJ2-3, is DAGVTQSPTHLIKTRGQQVTLRCSPKSGHDTVSWYQQALGQGPQFIFQYYEEEERQRGNFPDRFSGHQFPNYSSELNVNALLLGDSALYLCASSSLAGGADADTQYFGPGTRLTVL.

V usage is TRBV9 and J usage is TRBJ2-1; D is perhaps TRBD2 (6 bases). The CDR3 has 17 amino acids. Germline V CDR1 and CDR2: SGDLS, YYNGEE. Trimming took 3 bases from V and 0 from J, leaving 16 bases between them. The CDR3 nucleotides are TGTGCCAGCAGCGCCGGTGGAGGGTTTCGCTCCTACAATGAGCAGTTCTTC. This sequence encodes CASSAGGGFRSYNEQFF.

The chain links TRBV5-8 to TRBJ2-1, with 13 bases matching TRBD2. V lost 4 bases, J lost 8 bases, and 9 bases stayed unmatched. CDR1 and CDR2 (germline): SGHTS, YDEGEE. The CDR3 consists of 16 residues. The CDR3 DNA reads TGTGCCAGCAGCCTACTAGCGGGAGGGACTTGGGATGAGCAGTTCTTC. Encoded protein: CASSLLAGGTWDEQFF. Looking up the rest from reference TRBV5-8 and TRBJ2-1 gives the full variable domain: EAGVTQSPTHLIKTRGQQATLRCSPISGHTSVYWYQQALGLGLQFLLWYDEGEERNRGNFPPRFSGRQFPNYSSELNVNALELEDSALYLCASSLLAGGTWDEQFFGPGTRLTVL.

The chain carries TRBV7-2 and TRBJ2-7; 9 nucleotides match TRBD1. There are 14 residues in the CDR3. CDR1 SGHTA and CDR2 FQGNSA come from the germline V gene. With 5 bases clipped from V and 1 base from J, the junction kept 3 bases outside the gene matches. As DNA, the CDR3 is TGTGCCAGCAGCGCTGGGACAGGGTCCTACGAGCAGTACTTC. This gives the protein CASSAGTGSYEQYF.

J is TRBJ1-5 and V is TRBV6-5, with D tentatively TRBD1 (5 bases). The CDR3 runs to 15 residues. Trimming stripped 5 bases from V and 5 bases from J, with 16 bases between. Germline V gene lookup returns CDR1 MNHEY and CDR2 SVGAGI. CDR3 nucleotides: TGTGCCAGCAGTCAAACAGGCACCTTCGATCAGCCCCAGCATTTT. It yields the protein CASSQTGTFDQPQHF.

This clone appeared a few times. The chain joins TRBV12-3 or TRBV12-4 to TRBJ1-6; 9 bases agree with TRBD1. The trim removed 7 bases at V and 13 bases at J, leaving 8 bases unmatched. The CDR3 loop spans 13 amino acids. CDR3 nucleotide sequence: TGTGCCAGCAATCGGGACAGGGTACCGCCCCTCCACTTT. Encoded protein: CASNRDRVPPLHF.

Turning to this clone: This CDR3 is also generated by other DNA sequences in the sample. The chain recombines TRBV19 with TRBJ2-5; 9 bases map to TRBD1. The CDR3 runs 15 residues. Germline CDR1 and CDR2: LNHDA and SQIVND (reference sequence). V shed 4 bases and J 5 bases; nucleotides not matched to a gene: 8. CDR3 region: CASSTRTGGVETQYF. CDR3 DNA: TGTGCCAGTAGTACCCGAACAGGGGGCGTGGAGACCCAGTACTTC.

The rearrangement joins TRBV24-1 to TRBJ1-5, with D perhaps matching TRBD1 (5 bases). CDR1 and CDR2 from the germline V gene are KGHDR and SFDVKD. V was clipped by 8 bases and J by 7 bases, with 14 bases between them. This CDR3 has 13 amino acids. This CDR3 reads CATNKGEGQPQHF. CDR3 coding DNA: TGTGCCACCAATAAAGGGGAAGGGCAGCCCCAGCATTTT.

The chain combines TRBV7-2 with TRBJ2-2; D is ambiguous. Germline V CDR1 and CDR2: SGHTA, FQGNSA. The CDR3 is made up of 14 amino acids. The germline V and J ends were trimmed by 5 bases and 3 bases, with 10 bases remaining between them. CDR3 protein: CASSPKPYTGELFF. The CDR3 coding sequence is TGTGCCAGCAGCCCCAAGCCGTACACCGGGGAGCTGTTTTTT.

The chain joins TRBV18 to TRBJ2-5; 7 bases are shared with TRBD1. The length of the CDR3 is 15 residues. Losses at the gene ends were 2 bases for V and 0 bases for J; bases not matched to a gene: 3. Germline CDR1 reads KGHSH; CDR2 reads LQKENI. CDR3: CASSPRDSNQETQYF. CDR3 in DNA: TGTGCCAGCTCACCAAGGGACAGCAACCAAGAGACCCAGTACTTC.

This sequence joins TRBV5-6 and TRBJ2-2, with a possible D match to TRBD2 (6 bases). The germline V gene has CDR1 SGHDT and CDR2 YYEEEE. With 5 bases removed from V and 5 bases from J, the gap between germline ends came to 10 bases. CDR3 length: 13 amino acids. CDR3 sequence reads: CASRGRRTGELFF. The CDR3, as DNA: TGTGCCAGCAGGGGGAGGAGGACCGGGGAGCTGTTTTTT.

This clone was observed a single time. This chain uses TRBV14 with TRBJ2-1; D is possibly TRBD1 (5 bases). V was trimmed by 0 bases and J by 12 bases, leaving 12 bases between them. Germline CDR1 and CDR2: SGHDN and FVKESK. The CDR3 spans 13 residues. The CDR3 sequence is CASSQDLGVGQFF. The CDR3 nucleotides are TGTGCCAGCAGCCAAGATTTAGGGGTAGGGCAGTTCTTC. Full variable domain (remainder filled in from reference TRBV14 and TRBJ2-1): EAGVTQFPSHSVIEKGQTVTLRCDPISGHDNLYWYRRVMGKEIKFLLHFVKESKQDESGMPNNRFLAERTGGTYSTLKVQPAELEDSGVYFCASSQDLGVGQFFGPGTRLTVL.

The chain combines TRBV4-1 with TRBJ2-5; 7 positions agree with TRBD1. The V gene's germline CDR1 is MGHRA and CDR2 YSYEKL. J lost 0 bases, V lost 1 base, and 11 bases had no gene match. The CDR3 has 18 amino acids. The CDR3 DNA reads as TGCGCCAGCAGCCAAGGTTTATATGGGACAGCCGACCAAGAGACCCAGTACTTC. Translating it yields CASSQGLYGTADQETQYF.

This clone was counted between two and nine times. The gene calls are TRBV2 and TRBJ1-4; TRBD1 aligns across 8 bases. The germline V gene has CDR1 SNHLY and CDR2 FYNNEI. The CDR3 contains 16 residues. J was trimmed by 8 bases and V by 4 bases; bases with no gene match: 12. The chain's CDR3 is CASSARDRLGGEKLFF. The CDR3 DNA reads TGTGCCAGCAGTGCCCGGGACAGGCTTGGGGGGGAAAAACTGTTTTTT.

This clone appeared a single time. The chain has TRBV5-4 and TRBJ2-5, with 9 bases that match TRBD2. Trimming cost V 4 bases and J 1 base; bases outside gene matches: 8. The CDR3 is 16 amino acids. The V gene's germline CDR1 is SGHNT and CDR2 YYREEE (reference sequence). The DNA for the CDR3 is TGTGCCAGCAGCCCCGGGGGGCGGGGGGGCCAAGAGACCCAGTACTTC. Its translation: CASSPGGRGGQETQYF.

This chain uses TRBV10-3 with TRBJ2-1, with 7 bases aligning to TRBD2. The CDR3 loop spans 13 amino acids. Trimming removed 8 bases from V and 1 base from J; junction bases left unmatched: 2. Germline loops: CDR1 ENHRY, CDR2 SYGVKD. The CDR3 spells CAIWGGSYNEQFF. Written as DNA, the CDR3 is TGTGCCATCTGGGGGGGGTCCTACAATGAGCAGTTCTTC.

For the CDR3, the DNA is TGTGCCAGCAGCTTAGCAGGCTCTGTCAGGGTGGCTTCACCCCTCCACTTT. It encodes CASSLAGSVRVASPLHF. The rearrangement links TRBV7-2 to TRBJ1-6; D might be TRBD1 (5 bases). Germline CDR1 is SGHTA and CDR2 is FQGNSA. V was clipped by 0 bases and J by 9 bases, with 18 bases between them. The CDR3 totals 17 residues.

The rearrangement uses TRBV4-3 and TRBJ2-3; the D gene is possibly TRBD2 (5 bases). In germline, CDR1 is LGHNA, CDR2 YSLEER. This CDR3 has 16 amino acids. Trimming pared 0 bases from V and 3 bases from J, leaving 13 bases between. CDR3 coding DNA: TGCGCCAGCAGCCAAGAATTCGGAGGTTTGACAGATACGCAGTATTTT. Protein: CASSQEFGGLTDTQYF.

The CDR3 region has the DNA TGTGCCAGCAGTTCCCGTGGGACAGGGAGTAATTCACCCCTCCACTTT. This sequence encodes CASSSRGTGSNSPLHF. The chain employs TRBV27 and TRBJ1-6, with 9 bases that match TRBD1. The V and J ends lost 4 bases and 6 bases, in that order; junction bases with no gene match: 7. Germline loops: CDR1 MNHEY, CDR2 SMNVEV (reference sequence). The CDR3 spans 16 residues.

This chain joins TRBV2 and TRBJ1-1; TRBD1 matches at 9 bases. After removal of 5 bases from V and 4 bases from J, the junction contained 5 bases not matched to a gene. Germline assignment: CDR1 SNHLY and CDR2 FYNNEI. The CDR3 spans 14 residues. The CDR3 region has the DNA TGTGCCAGCAGTACCGGACAGGGGTTCACTGAAGCTTTCTTT. Amino acid sequence: CASSTGQGFTEAFF.

The rearrangement links TRBV4-2 to TRBJ2-3; D is perhaps TRBD2 (6 bases). Deletions cut 1 base from V and 0 bases from J, with 11 bases between. CDR1 LGHNA and CDR2 YNFKEQ come from the germline V gene. The CDR3 extends over 16 amino acids. The CDR3 here is CASSQGTAGSTDTQYF. CDR3 nucleotide sequence: TGTGCCAGCAGCCAAGGAACAGCGGGTAGCACAGATACGCAGTATTTT.

The rearrangement uses TRBV9 and TRBJ2-1, with TRBD2 matching 8 bases. CDR1 and CDR2 (germline): SGDLS, YYNGEE. With 3 bases clipped from V and 2 bases from J, the junction kept 7 bases outside the gene matches. This CDR3 spans 16 amino acids. CDR3 coding DNA: TGTGCCAGCAGCGCCGGACCGGGACTAGCCTACAATGAGCAGTTCTTC. Residues: CASSAGPGLAYNEQFF. The whole variable domain, remainder taken from reference TRBV9 and TRBJ2-1, is DSGVTQTPKHLITATGQRVTLRCSPRSGDLSVYWYQQSLDQGLQFLIQYYNGEERAKGNILERFSAQQFPDLHSELNLSSLELGDSALYFCASSAGPGLAYNEQFFGPGTRLTVL.

The V gene is TRBV5-1, the J gene TRBJ2-2; a weak D match, TRBD1 (5 bases). This CDR3 comprises 15 residues. Trimming removed 4 bases at V and 7 bases at J, with 17 bases between. Germline-derived CDR1 and CDR2 are SGHRS and YFSETQ. CDR3 amino acids: CASSLETALGGELFF. The CDR3 DNA reads TGCGCCAGCAGCCTAGAGACAGCCCTAGGCGGGGAGCTGTTTTTT.

The CDR3 bases are TGTGCCAGCAGCTTTTCTTCTCTGAACACTGAAGCTTTCTTT. Translation gives CASSFSSLNTEAFF. This chain joins TRBV7-3 and TRBJ1-1; D gene unclear. V was shortened by 3 bases and J by 0 bases, with 8 bases between the two germline ends. CDR3 length: 14 residues. CDR1 and CDR2 (germline): SGHTA, FQGTGA.

This clone has more than one count but fewer than ten. The chain combines TRBV15 with TRBJ1-1, with a possible D match to TRBD1 (5 bases). The CDR3 runs 13 residues. V was pared by 5 bases and J by 5 bases, with 12 bases between. Germline loops: CDR1 LNHNV, CDR2 YYDKDF (reference sequence). CDR3 nucleotide sequence: TGTGCCACCAGCTTCAGGGTTGGAACTGAAGCTTTCTTT. It translates to CATSFRVGTEAFF. Full variable domain (missing parts from reference TRBV15 and TRBJ1-1): DAMVIQNPRYQVTQFGKPVTLSCSQTLNHNVMYWYQQKSSQAPKLLFHYYDKDFNNEADTPDNFQSRRPNTSFCFLDIRSPGLGDTAMYLCATSFRVGTEAFFGQGTRLTVV.

The CDR3 reads CASSLVGPKMNTEAFF. In DNA, the CDR3 is TGTGCCAGCAGCTTGGTGGGGCCGAAGATGAACACTGAAGCTTTCTTT. This chain uses TRBV5-6 with TRBJ1-1, with D maybe TRBD1 (5 bases). Trimming took 0 bases from V and 0 from J, leaving 12 bases between them. This CDR3 comprises 16 residues. Germline CDR1 reads SGHDT; CDR2 reads YYEEEE.

This chain links TRBV3-1 (or the pseudogene TRBV3-2) with TRBJ2-3; the match to TRBD2 covers 8 bases. Germline CDR1 is LGHDT and CDR2 is YNNKEL (reference sequence). The CDR3 is made up of 15 amino acids. The V gene end was trimmed by 4 bases and the J gene end by 0 bases; junction bases not matched to a gene: 3. The CDR3 loop is CASSPAGVSTDTQYF. The CDR3 coding sequence is TGTGCCAGCAGCCCAGCGGGGGTCAGCACAGATACGCAGTATTTT.

CDR3 nucleotides: TGCGCCAGCAGCCAAGAACCCTCAGGGGGCCGTGGCACAGATACGCAGTATTTT. It encodes CASSQEPSGGRGTDTQYF. The genes are TRBV4-3 and TRBJ2-3; 8 nucleotides agree with TRBD1. V dropped 0 bases and J dropped 1; count of bases not matched to a gene: 9. Looked up from germline, CDR1 is LGHNA and CDR2 is YSLEER. The CDR3 consists of 18 residues.

The chain combines TRBV7-9 with TRBJ2-4, with D possibly TRBD1 on 7 matching bases. Trimming left V 0 bases short and J 7 bases short, with 13 bases between. This CDR3 comprises 15 residues. CDR1 SEHNR and CDR2 FQNEAQ come from the germline V gene (reference sequence). CDR3 loop: CASSLAQPGGNIQYF. In DNA, the CDR3 is TGTGCCAGCAGCTTAGCGCAGCCAGGGGGGAACATTCAGTACTTC.